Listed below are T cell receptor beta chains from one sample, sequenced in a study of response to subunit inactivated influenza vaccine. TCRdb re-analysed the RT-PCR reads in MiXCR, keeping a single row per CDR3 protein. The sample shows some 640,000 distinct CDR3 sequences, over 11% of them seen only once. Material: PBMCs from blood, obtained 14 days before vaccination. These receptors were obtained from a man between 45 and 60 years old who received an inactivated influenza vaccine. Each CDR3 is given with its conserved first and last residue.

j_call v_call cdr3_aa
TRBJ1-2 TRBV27 CASRKDRDYGYTF
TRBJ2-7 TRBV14 CASSQVGANEQYF
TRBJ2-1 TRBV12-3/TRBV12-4 CASSLGQGLPYNEQFF
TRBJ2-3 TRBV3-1 CASSQEGGANTQYF
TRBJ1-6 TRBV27 CASSFTKTGVNSPLHF
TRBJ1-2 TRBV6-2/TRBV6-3 CASSYRISLDYGYTF
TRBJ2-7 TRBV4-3 CASSQGQAVTYEQYF
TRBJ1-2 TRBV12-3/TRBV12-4 CASSLRRNYGYTF
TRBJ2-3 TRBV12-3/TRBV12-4 CASSPFGGTQYF
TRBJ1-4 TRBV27 CASGGTFPPEKLFF
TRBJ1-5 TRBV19 CASSTAQHQPQHF
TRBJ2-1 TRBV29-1 CSVDFGNYNEQFF
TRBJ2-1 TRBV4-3 CASSQEWWDRGYNEQFF
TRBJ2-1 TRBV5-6 CASSLAGGSTYNEQFF
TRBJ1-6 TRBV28 CASSLFGTENSPLHF